This TCR beta chain was retrieved from a study of glioma-infiltrating T cells. Turning to the study itself: Glioma patients had dexamethasone for six or fewer days before surgery. Target coverage was about 4.5- to 11-fold for roughly one million blood T cells.

Findings and caveats of the study: Shared blood CDR3 signature motifs marked patients with low tissue-blood divergence. Above-expected tissue-blood divergence occurred in all gliomas, most in low-grade ones.

This clonotype was picked up a small number of times. No antigen is known for it. Amplification of TCR alpha and beta CDR3 regions from RNA used iRepertoire nested multiplex PCR. A single record per CDR3 protein comes from TCRdb applying MiXCR to the multiplex PCR reads. The sample contains about 410,000 distinct CDR3 sequences, roughly two fifths of which appear only once. The length of the CDR3 is 11 residues. V shed 6 bases and J shed 8 bases, with 11 bases lying between them. CDR1 DFQATT and CDR2 SNEGSKA come from the germline V gene (reference sequence). V is TRBV20-1 and J is TRBJ2-1; D is perhaps TRBD1 (5 bases). Sequenced: glioma tissue, nonneoplastic brain tissue, or PBMCs (not recorded which). The TCR originated in a human donor with low-grade glioma or glioblastoma, undergoing nonglioma brain surgery, or in good health (not recorded which). The CDR3 bases are TGCAGTGCCGACCAGGGCTATGAGCAGTTCTTC. Translated, it gives CSADQGYEQFF.